This T cell receptor beta chain was captured in a study of Graves' ophthalmopathy and Graves' hyperthyroidism. TCR beta CDR3 amplification used RNA transcripts. An opening RT-PCR round employed HTBI primers and preceded a second-round multiplex PCR. TCRdb processed the multiplex PCR reads anew with MiXCR; each CDR3 protein has one entry. The table shows some 200,000 distinct CDR3 sequences, with approximately 29% occurring only once. The CDR3 is made up of 13 amino acids. V lost 6 bases and J 5 bases, leaving 14 bases between the germline ends. Germline V gives CDR1 MDHEN, CDR2 SYDVKM. Sequencing input: peripheral blood. This receptor was identified in a man in his fifties with Graves' ophthalmopathy. The chain is built from TRBV28 and TRBJ2-7; D call uncertain. The CDR3 DNA follows: TGTGCCAGCAGCCTCTATGGGGTCAACGAGCAGTACTTC. Translation: CASSLYGVNEQYF.